Listed below are T cell receptor beta chains from one sample, sequenced in a study of blood T cell repertoires in COVID-19. Generated by immunoSEQ multiplex PCR, the TCRdb table keeps only in-frame clones and is missing some. Of over 85,000 clones listed, about 85% are singletons. The sample comprised peripheral blood. These receptors all come from a man aged 55 to 69 with acute or convalescent COVID-19. CDR3s include the opening cysteine and the closing phenylalanine or tryptophan. The order of the fields is D gene, V gene, clone size, J gene, CDR3 protein, CDR3 DNA. The D gene is left open where the match is weak. Size values are once, few and many counts, or a class for expanded clones, and some rows have none.

>TRBD2|TRBV2|.|TRBJ2-3
CASSELAGGPSTDTQYF
TGTGCCAGCAGTGAACTAGCGGGGGGCCCTAGCACAGATACGCAGTATTTT
>TRBD1|TRBV4-2|.|TRBJ2-7
CASSQVWGQGVAYEQYF
TGTGCCAGCAGCCAAGTTTGGGGGCAGGGGGTCGCCTACGAGCAGTACTTC
>.|TRBV11-1|.|TRBJ1-1
CASSNLGQGAFF
TGTGCCAGCAGCAATCTGGGGCAGGGGGCTTTCTTT
>TRBD1|TRBV3-1/TRBV3-2|once|TRBJ2-1
CASTSGGGYNEQFF
TGTGCCAGCACCTCAGGGGGCGGCTACAATGAGCAGTTCTTC
>TRBD2|TRBV10-3|.|TRBJ2-1
CAISDSSLAGDSYNEQFF
TGTGCCATCAGTGACTCTAGCCTAGCGGGAGATTCCTACAATGAGCAGTTCTTC
>.|TRBV7-2|.|TRBJ1-5
CASSLVWQGNQPQHF
TGTGCCAGCAGCTTAGTGTGGCAGGGAAATCAGCCCCAGCATTTT
>TRBD2|TRBV5-1|.|TRBJ2-1
CASSPGTSGSHEQFF
TGCGCCAGCAGCCCCGGGACTAGCGGTAGTCATGAGCAGTTCTTC
>TRBD1|TRBV7-2|.|TRBJ2-2
CASSWDRGVSGELFF
TGTGCCAGCAGTTGGGACAGGGGGGTCTCCGGGGAGCTGTTTTTT
>TRBD2|TRBV30|once|TRBJ2-1
CAWRRRAGGPYNEQFF
TGTGCCTGGAGGAGAAGGGCGGGAGGGCCCTACAATGAGCAGTTCTTC
>.|TRBV12-3/TRBV12-4|.|TRBJ1-2
CASSPRRGGYTF
TGTGCCAGCAGCCCGAGACGGGGTGGCTACACCTTC
>.|TRBV3-1/TRBV3-2|.|TRBJ1-1
CASSQDLRLVRGTTEAFF
TGTGCCAGCAGCCAAGATTTGAGGTTGGTTAGGGGCACCACTGAAGCTTTCTTT
>.|TRBV7-8|.|TRBJ2-5
CASSPIGGGAEETQYF
TGTGCCAGCAGCCCGATAGGAGGCGGGGCGGAAGAGACCCAGTACTTC
>TRBD1|TRBV18|.|TRBJ1-1
CASSRPGTGGDIEAFF
TGTGCCAGCTCACGACCCGGGACAGGGGGGGATATTGAAGCTTTCTTT
>.|TRBV30|once|TRBJ1-6
CAWSWSSPQSPLHF
TGTGCCTGGAGTTGGAGCAGCCCCCAATCACCCCTCCACTTT
>.|TRBV10-3|.|TRBJ2-7
CAISGADSLPYEQYF
TGTGCCATCAGTGGGGCCGACAGCCTTCCCTACGAGCAGTACTTC
>.|TRBV12-3/TRBV12-4|.|TRBJ1-4
CASSFGAEKLFF
TGTGCCAGCAGTTTTGGGGCCGAAAAACTGTTTTTT
>TRBD2|TRBV5-1|.|TRBJ2-7
CASSSGLAGSYEQYF
TGCGCCAGCAGCTCAGGACTAGCGGGGTCCTACGAGCAGTACTTC
>.|TRBV4-1|.|TRBJ2-1
CASSQGPGRGHEQFF
TGCGCCAGCAGCCAAGGACCCGGCAGGGGACATGAGCAGTTCTTC